This T cell receptor beta chain was identified during a study of graft-versus-host responses after intestinal transplantation. Study background: Anti-thymocyte globulin induction preceded roughly 3 years of tacrolimus and steroid maintenance in all recipients.

The CDR3 is 17 amino acids. Germline trimming cut 0 bases from V and 0 bases from J; bases unmatched to any gene: 7. Germline CDR1 reads LGHNA; CDR2 reads YSLEER. Points from the study as a whole: GvH clones were identified in recipient marrow, with some first appearing in ileum or blood. GvH clone levels peaked in circulation, and this peak was associated with early post-transplant HvG declines.

Generated by immunoSEQ multiplex PCR, the TCRdb table keeps only in-frame clones and is missing some. The sample has tens of thousands of clones, approximately 84% seen once. About this clone itself: Antigen unknown.

The rearrangement links TRBV4-3 to TRBJ1-2, with 7 bases identical to TRBD1. Sequenced here: unstimulated CD4+ T cells sorted from spleen or lymph node cells, sampled before transplant. This TCR derives from a human donor who was the organ donor for an intestinal transplant. CDR3 residues: CASSQETGALANYGYTF. The DNA of the CDR3 is TGCGCCAGCAGCCAAGAAACAGGGGCCTTAGCTAACTATGGCTACACCTTC.